This TCR beta chain was identified during a study of T cell responses to AZD1222 COVID-19 vaccine. General study findings and limits: Spike-specific TCR breadth and depth both grew after two AZD1222 doses. The donor group comprised mostly white British people and more females; the analysis possibly underestimated clonal diversity. Only a handful of people who got AZD1222 tested seropositive at baseline.

The V and J ends lost 5 bases and 2 bases, in that order; junction bases with no gene match: 6. There are 15 residues in the CDR3. Germline loops: CDR1 SGHTA, CDR2 FQGTGA. The method was immunoSEQ multiplex PCR; TCRdb's version includes in-frame clones alone and lacks a portion of them. This sample has 240,000 or so clones; approximately 93% occur once, and the top ten carry around 0.5%. Worth noting for this clone: The antigen is not known.

The J gene is TRBJ2-1, the V gene TRBV7-3, with 7 bases aligning to TRBD2. The specimen comprised peripheral blood, sampled on day 0 of AZD1222 vaccination. This sequence originates from an adult in good health. The CDR3 nucleotides are TGTGCCAGCAGCCGAGCCGGGGGGACCTACAATGAGCAGTTCTTC. Amino acids: CASSRAGGTYNEQFF.